Here is one TCR beta chain with its context. CDR1 and CDR2 (germline): SGHTA, FQGTGA. The CDR3 spans 14 residues. V lost 4 bases and J lost 10; bases outside the gene matches: 10. This sample is drawn from a study of blood T cell repertoires in COVID-19. Study background: Sources were T cells, B-cell-depleted T cells, or PBMCs; the material itself was cDNA or gDNA.

Living in roughly 25 US areas, the participants were between 18 and 89 years of age. Only in-frame clones appear in the TCRdb table, and some are missing; sequencing was by immunoSEQ multiplex PCR. This sample yields under 250,000 clones, of which 65% to 85% are seen a single time; about 4.5% belongs to the top ten. Specimen: PBMCs or T cells enriched from blood (not recorded which). The sequence was collected from a young man with acute COVID-19. The V gene is TRBV7-3, the J gene TRBJ2-3; TRBD2 agrees at 8 bases. The CDR3 DNA reads TGTGCCAGCAGCTATGGCGGGGGGCCTCGTGCGCAGTATTTT. Protein product: CASSYGGGPRAQYF.